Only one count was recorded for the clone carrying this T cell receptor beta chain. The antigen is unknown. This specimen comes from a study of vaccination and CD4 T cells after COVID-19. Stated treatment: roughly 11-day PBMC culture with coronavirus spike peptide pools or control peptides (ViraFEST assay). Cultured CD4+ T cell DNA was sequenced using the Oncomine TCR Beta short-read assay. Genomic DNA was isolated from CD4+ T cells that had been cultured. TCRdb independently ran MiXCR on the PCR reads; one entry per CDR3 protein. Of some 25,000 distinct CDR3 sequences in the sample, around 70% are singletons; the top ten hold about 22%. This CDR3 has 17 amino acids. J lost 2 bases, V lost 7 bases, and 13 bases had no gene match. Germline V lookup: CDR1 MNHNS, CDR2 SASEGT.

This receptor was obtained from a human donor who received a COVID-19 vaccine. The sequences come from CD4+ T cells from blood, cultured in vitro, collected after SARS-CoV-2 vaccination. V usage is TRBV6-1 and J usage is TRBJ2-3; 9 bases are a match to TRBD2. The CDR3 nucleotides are TGTGCCAGCAAAAAAAGTGTGGCGGGGGGGCCCACAGATACGCAGTATTTT. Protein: CASKKSVAGGPTDTQYF.